Shown below are 16 T cell receptor beta chains from a single sample sequenced in a study of blood T cell repertoires in COVID-19. Produced via immunoSEQ multiplex PCR; TCRdb's table is partial and in-frame only. Seen here are tens of thousands of clones, around 91% observed once, and the top ten hold about 13%. Sequenced sample: peripheral blood. These receptor sequences come from a woman aged 60 to 75 with active COVID-19.

The rearrangement joins TRBV18 to TRBJ1-3, with unresolved D. Germline loops: CDR1 KGHSH, CDR2 LQKENI. The CDR3 has 15 residues. V was clipped by 4 bases and J by 0 bases, with 10 bases between them. In DNA form, the CDR3 reads TGTGCCAGCTCACAATCAACAGTCTCTGGAAACACCATATATTTT. This encodes CASSQSTVSGNTIYF. Full variable domain (missing parts from reference TRBV18 and TRBJ1-3): NAGVMQNPRHLVRRRGQEARLRCSPMKGHSHVYWYRQLPEEGLKFMVYLQKENIIDESGMPKERFSAEFPKEGPSILRIQQVVRGDSAAYFCASSQSTVSGNTIYFGEGSWLTVV.

This clone was seen more than once but under ten times. This chain connects TRBV20-1 to TRBJ2-3; weak D call: TRBD2 (6 bases). The CDR3 is 14 residues long. V was trimmed by 3 bases and J by 5 bases, leaving 15 bases between them. Germline lookup yields CDR1 DFQATT and CDR2 SNEGSKA (reference sequence). The CDR3 spells CSASPGGEVDTQYF. CDR3 nucleotides: TGCAGTGCTAGTCCCGGGGGTGAGGTAGATACGCAGTATTTT.

This clone was observed a few times. The chain carries TRBV15 and TRBJ1-1; maybe TRBD1 (5 bases). This CDR3 spans 15 amino acids. V shed 4 bases and J shed 8 bases, with 20 bases lying between them. Germline CDR1 and CDR2: LNHNV and YYDKDF (reference sequence). CDR3 DNA sequence: TGTGCCACCAGCACCTTGCTGGGCAGGGCGACGGAAGCTTTCTTT. Residues: CATSTLLGRATEAFF.

The chain employs TRBV3-1 (or the pseudogene TRBV3-2) and TRBJ1-1; 8 bases are shared with TRBD1. The CDR3 has 16 residues. Trimming removed 5 bases from V and 0 bases from J; junction bases left unmatched: 8. Germline values: CDR1 LGHDT, CDR2 YNNKEL (reference sequence). This CDR3 is CASSYTRDRLNTEAFF. The CDR3 bases are TGTGCCAGCAGCTATACCCGGGACAGGCTGAACACTGAAGCTTTCTTT.

V gene TRBV2 combines with J gene TRBJ2-7, with 8 bases lining up with TRBD2. Germline lookup yields CDR1 SNHLY and CDR2 FYNNEI. CDR3 length: 16 residues. Trimming took 5 bases from V and 0 from J; bases not matched to a gene: 9. The CDR3 DNA is TGTGCCAGCAGTCTTGGAAAGCGGGGGCTCTCCTACGAGCAGTACTTC. Its translation is CASSLGKRGLSYEQYF.

This clone was detected once. This sequence joins TRBV4-2 and TRBJ2-1; 8 nucleotides agree with TRBD1. Trimming removed 1 base from V and 5 bases from J; junction bases left unmatched: 10. Germline CDR1 LGHNA, CDR2 YNFKEQ. The CDR3 runs to 17 residues. In DNA form, the CDR3 reads TGTGCCAGCAGCCAAGGGGGCCGGACAGGGAACCACAATGAGCAGTTCTTC. Encoded protein: CASSQGGRTGNHNEQFF.

The chain has TRBV2 and TRBJ1-1; D is ambiguous. The CDR3 is 14 amino acids. V was trimmed by 1 base and J by 6 bases, leaving 12 bases between them. Germline values: CDR1 SNHLY, CDR2 FYNNEI. This chain's CDR3 is CASSEVSGHSEAFF. CDR3 coding DNA: TGTGCCAGCAGTGAAGTAAGTGGGCACTCTGAAGCTTTCTTT.

The CDR3 region has the DNA TGTGCCAGCAGCGGTTTAGCGGGGGGAACCTACAATGAGCAGTTCTTC. Its protein product is CASSGLAGGTYNEQFF. The V call is TRBV9, the J call TRBJ2-1; 10 positions agree with TRBD2. This CDR3 is 16 amino acids long. The junction had 5 bases not matched to a gene; V was cut back by 3 bases and J by 2 bases. Germline V gene sequence: CDR1 SGDLS, CDR2 YYNGEE.

The chain joins TRBV9 to TRBJ2-7; D is unresolved. Germline V gene sequence: CDR1 SGDLS, CDR2 YYNGEE. Trimming stripped 3 bases from V and 2 bases from J, with 12 bases between. The CDR3 contains 14 residues. The CDR3 bases are TGTGCCAGCAGCGCAAGCTCGTCTCCCTACGAGCAGTACTTC. It translates to CASSASSSPYEQYF.

The chain is built from TRBV7-3 and TRBJ2-1; TRBD2 matches 13 bases. The length of the CDR3 is 15 residues. Germline lookup yields CDR1 SGHTA and CDR2 FQGTGA. V shed 2 bases, J shed 6 bases, and the junction held 1 base outside the gene matches. Here the CDR3 DNA reads TGTGCCAGCAGCTTACGACTAGCGGGGGGCAATGAGCAGTTCTTC. Translation gives CASSLRLAGGNEQFF.

The J gene is TRBJ2-5, the V gene TRBV5-1; D might be TRBD1 (6 bases). This CDR3 has 14 amino acids. The V end lost 4 bases, the J end lost 3 bases, and 13 bases lay between the germline ends. The germline gives CDR1 SGHRS, CDR2 YFSETQ. The CDR3, as DNA: TGCGCCAGCAGCCAGACGGACAGAGAAGAGACCCAGTACTTC. It specifies CASSQTDREETQYF.

This sequence joins TRBV5-5 and TRBJ2-3, with 8 bases that match TRBD1. V lost 1 base to trimming and J lost 6 bases; unmatched junction nucleotides: 7. CDR1 and CDR2 from the germline V gene are SGHKS and YYEKEE (reference sequence). CDR3 length: 15 amino acids. The CDR3 bases are TGTGCCAGCAGCTTGTGGCAGGGGGCCTGGGATACGCAGTATTTT. It specifies CASSLWQGAWDTQYF.

This chain uses TRBV7-9 with TRBJ1-2; maybe TRBD1 (5 bases). This CDR3 is 13 amino acids long. V dropped 8 bases and J dropped 5 bases, with 15 bases sitting between them. The germline V gene has CDR1 SEHNR and CDR2 FQNEAQ (reference sequence). This CDR3 reads CASRRGTEYGYTF. CDR3 sequence (DNA): TGTGCCAGCCGAAGGGGAACGGAATATGGCTACACCTTC.

The V call is TRBV3-1 (or the pseudogene TRBV3-2), the J call TRBJ1-4; 9 nucleotides align to TRBD1. The CDR3 totals 15 residues. Trimming removed 3 bases from V and 5 bases from J; junction bases left unmatched: 4. From germline, CDR1 is LGHDT and CDR2 YNNKEL (reference sequence). DNA of the CDR3: TGTGCCAGCAGCCAGAGACAGGGGGGAAATGAAAAACTGTTTTTT. It codes for CASSQRQGGNEKLFF.

This chain joins TRBV4-1 and TRBJ2-7; TRBD1 might be the D (6 bases). The CDR3 sequence is 16 residues long. From germline, CDR1 is MGHRA and CDR2 YSYEKL. The germline V and J ends were trimmed by 0 bases and 2 bases, with 14 bases remaining between them. The DNA for the CDR3 is TGCGCCAGCAGCCAAGATCTGGGACATTTCCCCTACGAGCAGTACTTC. Its protein is CASSQDLGHFPYEQYF.

The CDR3 bases are TGCGCCAGCAGCCAAGACGGGACAGGGATTTTCACTGAAGCTTTCTTT. Translated, it gives CASSQDGTGIFTEAFF. V usage is TRBV4-3 and J usage is TRBJ1-1, with 9 bases lining up with TRBD1. Germline CDR1 reads LGHNA; CDR2 reads YSLEER. Losses at the gene ends were 0 bases for V and 4 bases for J; bases not matched to a gene: 6. The CDR3 totals 16 residues.